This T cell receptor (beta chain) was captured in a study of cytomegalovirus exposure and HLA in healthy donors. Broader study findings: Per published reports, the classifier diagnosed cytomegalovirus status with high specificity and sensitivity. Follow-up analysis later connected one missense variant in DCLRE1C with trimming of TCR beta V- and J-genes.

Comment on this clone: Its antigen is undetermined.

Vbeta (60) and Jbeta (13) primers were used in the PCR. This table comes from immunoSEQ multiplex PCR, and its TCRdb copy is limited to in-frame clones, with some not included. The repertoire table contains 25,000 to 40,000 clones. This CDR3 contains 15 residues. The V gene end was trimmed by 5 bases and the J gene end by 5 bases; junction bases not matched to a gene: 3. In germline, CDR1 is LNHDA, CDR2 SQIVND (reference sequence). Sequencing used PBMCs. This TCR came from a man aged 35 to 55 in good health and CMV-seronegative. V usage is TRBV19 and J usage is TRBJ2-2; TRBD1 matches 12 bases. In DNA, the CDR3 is TGTGCCAGTAGTTGGGACAGGGGGCAAACCGGGGAGCTGTTTTTT. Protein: CASSWDRGQTGELFF.